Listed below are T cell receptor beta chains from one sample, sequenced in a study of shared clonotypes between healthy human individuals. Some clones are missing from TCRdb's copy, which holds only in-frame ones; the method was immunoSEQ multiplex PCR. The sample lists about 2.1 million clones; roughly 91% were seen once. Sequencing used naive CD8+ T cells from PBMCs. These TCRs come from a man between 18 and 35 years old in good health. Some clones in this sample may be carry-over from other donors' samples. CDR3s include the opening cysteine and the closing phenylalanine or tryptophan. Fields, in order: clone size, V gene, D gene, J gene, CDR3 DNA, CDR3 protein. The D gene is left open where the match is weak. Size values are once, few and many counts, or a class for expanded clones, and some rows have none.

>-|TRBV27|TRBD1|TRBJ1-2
TGTGCCAGCAGTTTAAAAGGGACAGTCGGGCGGGGCTATGGCTACACCTTC
CASSLKGTVGRGYGYTF
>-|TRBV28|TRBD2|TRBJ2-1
TGTGCCAGCAGTTTAGGCCAGGCGGGAGGGAATAATGAGCAGTTCTTC
CASSLGQAGGNNEQFF
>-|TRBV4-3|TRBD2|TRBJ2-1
TGCGCCAGCAGCCCGACTAGCGGGAGCTACAATGAGCAGTTCTTC
CASSPTSGSYNEQFF
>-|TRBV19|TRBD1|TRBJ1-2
TGTGCCAGTAGGCCCGCCGGGACAGGGCACTATGGCTACACCTTC
CASRPAGTGHYGYTF
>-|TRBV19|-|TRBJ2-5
TGTGCCAGTAGTATAGGCCAGTGGCTAGGTACCCTTGGGGTACAAGAGACCCAGTACTTC
CASSIGQWLGTLGVQETQYF
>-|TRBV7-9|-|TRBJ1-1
TGTGCCAGCAGCCCCCCCGGGGTGAAGGGGAACACTGAAGCTTTCTTT
CASSPPGVKGNTEAFF
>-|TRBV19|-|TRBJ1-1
TGTGCCAGTAGTCACCGGGGGTGGAACACTGAAGCTTTCTTT
CASSHRGWNTEAFF
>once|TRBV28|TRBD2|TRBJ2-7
TGTGCCAGCAGTTTCCAGACTAGCGGGAGAGGTGAGCAGTACTTC
CASSFQTSGRGEQYF
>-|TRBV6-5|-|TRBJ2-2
TGTGCCAGCAGTATAACTCGTATTGTAAGGGAGCTGTTTTTT
CASSITRIVRELFF
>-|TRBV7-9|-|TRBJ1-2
TGTGCCACCCGGGGAGGGCCAAGTTTCTATGGCTACACCTTC
CATRGGPSFYGYTF
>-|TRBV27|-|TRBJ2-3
TGTGCCAGCAGTTGGGGACGGCCCCGTTATGGAGATACGCAGTATTTT
CASSWGRPRYGDTQYF
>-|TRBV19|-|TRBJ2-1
TGTGCCAGTAGTATAGACGGTCACAATGAGCAGTTCTTC
CASSIDGHNEQFF
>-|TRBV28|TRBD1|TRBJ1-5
TGTGCCAGCAGTTTAACGGACAGGGGGTTTCAGCCCCAGCATTTT
CASSLTDRGFQPQHF
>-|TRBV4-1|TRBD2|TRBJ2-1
TGCGCCAGCAGCCAGGGTCTATCTTCTTGGGCTAGCGGGTTTGAGCAGTTCTTC
CASSQGLSSWASGFEQFF
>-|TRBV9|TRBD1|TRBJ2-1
TGTGCCAGCAGCGGACAGGGGGATTACAATGAGCAGTTCTTC
CASSGQGDYNEQFF
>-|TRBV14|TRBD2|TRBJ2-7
TGTGCCAGCAGCCAATTTCGGGCGGGAGGATCCTACGAGCAGTACTTC
CASSQFRAGGSYEQYF
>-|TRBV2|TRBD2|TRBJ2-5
TGTGCCAGCACTGAAGGGACTAGCTGGGCCGGAGAGACCCAGTACTTC
CASTEGTSWAGETQYF
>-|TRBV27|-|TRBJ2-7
TGTGCCAGCAGTTTATCTCCGAGAGGGCACGAGCAGTACTTC
CASSLSPRGHEQYF
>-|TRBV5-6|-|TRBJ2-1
TGTGCCAGCAGCCGCGTGGAGGATCCGTCCTACAATGAGCAGTTCTTC
CASSRVEDPSYNEQFF
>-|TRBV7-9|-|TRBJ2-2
TGTGCCAGCAGCCCTTCGAGGAGAGAAACCGGGGAGCTGTTTTTT
CASSPSRRETGELFF
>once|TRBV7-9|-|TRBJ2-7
TGTGCCGGATCCCGCCGTGACGGGTCCTACGAGCAGTACTTC
CAGSRRDGSYEQYF
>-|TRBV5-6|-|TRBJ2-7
TGTGCCAGCAGCTTGGGAATAGGCCTCTACGAGCAGTACTTC
CASSLGIGLYEQYF
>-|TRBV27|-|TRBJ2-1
TGTGCCAGCAGTTTATTTGGGGTTTATGCGTACAATGAGCAGTTCTTC
CASSLFGVYAYNEQFF
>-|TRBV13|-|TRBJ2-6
TGTGCCAGCAGCTCGACAGGATCTGGGGCCAACGTCCTGACTTTC
CASSSTGSGANVLTF
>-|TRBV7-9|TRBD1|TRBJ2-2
TGTGCCAGCAGCCTACCCCTTGACAGGGCGCACACCGGGGAGCTGTTTTTT
CASSLPLDRAHTGELFF
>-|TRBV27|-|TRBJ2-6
TGTGCCAGCAGCCGCGGGCGGGCTGGGGCCAACGTCCTGACTTTC
CASSRGRAGANVLTF
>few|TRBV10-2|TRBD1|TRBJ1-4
TGCGCCAGCAGGGACAGGGGTAATGAAAAACTGTTTTTT
CASRDRGNEKLFF
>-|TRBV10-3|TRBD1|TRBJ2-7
TGTGCCACCTCGACAGGGGATTTCTACGAGCAGTACTTC
CATSTGDFYEQYF